The clone carrying this T cell receptor beta chain was found a few times. The target antigen is unknown. Libraries were prepared by immunoSEQ multiplex PCR; TCRdb keeps only in-frame clonotypes and omits some of them. Of 39,000 or so clones listed, around 70% were seen once; the top ten hold approximately 7.1%. Germline CDR1 reads SQVTM; CDR2 reads ANQGSEA. V was trimmed by 6 bases and J by 2 bases, leaving 11 bases between them. The CDR3 extends over 13 amino acids. This specimen comes from a study of early stage breast cancer tumors. Whole-study findings and limits: Compared with adjacent normal breast tissue, tumors showed roughly 2.5-fold greater T cell density and higher clonality. Comparing each tissue with blood distinguished tumor from normal in about 85% of the 16 patients.

The sequence derives from a person aged 50-59 years with breast cancer. The sequenced sample consisted of blood. The chain joins TRBV29-1 to TRBJ1-5; D possibly corresponds to TRBD1 (5 bases). CDR3 in DNA: TGCAGCGTGTCTCAAGGGGGCAATCAGCCCCAGCATTTT. Protein product: CSVSQGGNQPQHF.